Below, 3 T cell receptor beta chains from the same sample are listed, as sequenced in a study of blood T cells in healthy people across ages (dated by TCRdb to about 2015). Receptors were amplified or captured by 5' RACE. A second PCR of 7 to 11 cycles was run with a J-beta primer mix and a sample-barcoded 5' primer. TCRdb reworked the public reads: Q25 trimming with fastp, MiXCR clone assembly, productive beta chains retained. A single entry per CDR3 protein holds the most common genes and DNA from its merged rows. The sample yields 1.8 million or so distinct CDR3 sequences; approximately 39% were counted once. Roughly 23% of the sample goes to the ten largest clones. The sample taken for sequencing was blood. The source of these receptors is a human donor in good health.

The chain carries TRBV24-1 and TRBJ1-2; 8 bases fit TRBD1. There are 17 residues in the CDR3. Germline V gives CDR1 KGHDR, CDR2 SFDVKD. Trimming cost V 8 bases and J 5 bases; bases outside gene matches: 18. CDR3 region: CATTLHERQGLRYGYTF. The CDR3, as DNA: TGTGCCACCACCCTACATGAGCGACAGGGGCTTCGGTATGGCTACACCTTC.

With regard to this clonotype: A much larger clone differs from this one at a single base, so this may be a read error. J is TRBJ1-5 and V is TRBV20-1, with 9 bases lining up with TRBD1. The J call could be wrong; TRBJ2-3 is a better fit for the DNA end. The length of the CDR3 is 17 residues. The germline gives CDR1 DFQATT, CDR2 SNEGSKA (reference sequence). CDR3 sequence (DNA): TGCAGTGCTAGAGATGGAGGACAGGGGTATAGCAATCAGCCCCAGTATTTT. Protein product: CSARDGGQGYSNQPQYF.

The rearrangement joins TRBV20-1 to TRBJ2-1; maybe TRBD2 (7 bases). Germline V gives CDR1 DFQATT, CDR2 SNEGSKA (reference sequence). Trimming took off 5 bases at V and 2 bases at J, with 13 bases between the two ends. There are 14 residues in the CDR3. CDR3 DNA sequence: TGCAGTGCTGAGAGCGGGACACCCTACAATGAGCAGTTCTTC. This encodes CSAESGTPYNEQFF.